The 10 T cell receptor beta chains below were found in one sample sequenced in a study of blood T cell repertoires in COVID-19. Measured with immunoSEQ multiplex PCR; TCRdb has only the in-frame clones, and not every one. The sample includes under 150,000 clones, 65% to 80% of them seen just once. Sequencing was performed on peripheral blood. These receptors were obtained from a man between 60 and 75 years old with acute or convalescent COVID-19.

This clone has a handful of counts. The genes are TRBV27 and TRBJ1-1; 8 positions agree with TRBD1. Germline trimming cut 7 bases from V and 1 base from J; bases unmatched to any gene: 5. CDR1 and CDR2 (germline): MNHEY, SMNVEV (reference sequence). The CDR3 contains 14 residues. DNA of the CDR3: TGTGCCAGCACCCGAGGACAGGGGAACACTGAAGCTTTCTTT. Translating it yields CASTRGQGNTEAFF.

The V call is TRBV29-1, the J call TRBJ2-5, with a weak D call TRBD1 (6 bases). CDR1 is SQVTM and CDR2 is ANQGSEA in the germline V gene. The CDR3 has 14 amino acids. With 6 bases removed from V and 2 bases from J, the gap between germline ends came to 16 bases. Written as DNA, the CDR3 is TGCAGCGTCCGGAAAACAGGGAGTCAAGAGACCCAGTACTTC. Translated: CSVRKTGSQETQYF. The whole variable domain, filled in from reference TRBV29-1 and TRBJ2-5, reads SAVISQKPSRDICQRGTSLTIQCQVDSQVTMMFWYRQQPGQSLTLIATANQGSEATYESGFVIDKFPISRPNLTFSTLTVSNMSPEDSSIYLCSVRKTGSQETQYFGPGTRLLVL.

This clone was seen once. The V gene is TRBV6-2 or TRBV6-3, the J gene TRBJ1-1; a weak D match, TRBD1 (5 bases). CDR1 is MNHEY, CDR2 SVGEGT, per germline. Trimming removed 5 bases at V and 6 bases at J, with 10 bases between. The CDR3 runs to 12 residues. The CDR3 sequence is CASSRRGAEAFF. The DNA of the CDR3 is TGTGCCAGCAGTCGACGGGGGGCTGAAGCTTTCTTT.

This chain joins TRBV28 and TRBJ1-2; 12 bases are a match to TRBD1. V gave up 4 bases and J gave up 10 bases; unmatched junction bases: 10. CDR3 length: 15 amino acids. Germline values: CDR1 MDHEN, CDR2 SYDVKM. The CDR3 sequence: CASSSTTGQGAAYTF. The CDR3 DNA follows: TGTGCCAGCAGTTCTACTACGGGACAGGGGGCGGCCTACACCTTC.

This clone was seen only a few times. The rearrangement joins TRBV9 to TRBJ2-1, with D perhaps matching TRBD1 (6 bases). This CDR3 spans 17 amino acids. V lost 0 bases to trimming and J lost 4 bases, with 17 bases between them. Germline V gene data show CDR1 as SGDLS and CDR2 as YYNGEE. The CDR3 protein is CASSVGPGEYNYNEQFF. Written as DNA, the CDR3 is TGTGCCAGCAGCGTAGGTCCAGGGGAGTATAATTACAATGAGCAGTTCTTC.

The chain has TRBV3-1 (or the pseudogene TRBV3-2) and TRBJ1-5; tentatively, D is TRBD1 (5 bases). This CDR3 region has 16 residues. V lost 0 bases and J lost 1, with 10 bases in between. The V gene's germline CDR1 is LGHDT and CDR2 YNNKEL (reference sequence). The CDR3 is CASSQDRRGSNQPQHF. CDR3 DNA: TGTGCCAGCAGCCAAGACCGCCGGGGGAGCAATCAGCCCCAGCATTTT.

The CDR3 DNA follows: TGTGCCAGCAGCTCCGAGGGCGAGCAGTACTTC. Protein: CASSSEGEQYF. The rearrangement joins TRBV7-6 to TRBJ2-7, with D possibly matching TRBD2 (5 bases). Per germline, CDR1 SGHVS and CDR2 FNYEAQ. Trimming cost V 4 bases and J 6 bases, with 7 bases left between them. The CDR3 sequence is 11 residues long.

The chain links TRBV30 to TRBJ2-7; no clear D gene. Trimming took off 0 bases at V and 2 bases at J, with 8 bases between the two ends. Per the germline V gene, CDR1 is GTSNPN and CDR2 is SVGIG (reference sequence). The CDR3 contains 13 residues. The CDR3 DNA follows: TGTGCCTGGAGTGTAGCAGGCACCTACGAGCAGTACTTC. The encoded protein is CAWSVAGTYEQYF.

A word on this clone: This could be a read error, since a much larger clone is one nucleotide away. The chain uses TRBV11-2 and TRBJ1-1; D gene unclear. This CDR3 has 13 amino acids. The V gene's germline CDR1 is SGHAT and CDR2 FQNNGV. The germline V and J ends were trimmed by 1 base and 3 bases, with 6 bases remaining between them. As DNA, the CDR3 is TGTGCCAGCAGCTTAGGTCAGGACACTGAAGCTTTCTTT. Translation gives CASSLGQDTEAFF. The entire variable domain, with the rest obtained from reference TRBV11-2 and TRBJ1-1, is as follows: EAGVAQSPRYKIIEKRQSVAFWCNPISGHATLYWYQQILGQGPKLLIQFQNNGVVDDSQLPKDRFSAERLKGVDSTLKIQPAKLEDSAVYLCASSLGQDTEAFFGQGTRLTVV.

This chain links TRBV5-1 with TRBJ1-2; the D gene is possibly TRBD1 (5 bases). The CDR3 is made up of 15 amino acids. Trimming shortened V by 0 bases and J by 3 bases, and 12 bases separated the two germline ends. Germline V gives CDR1 SGHRS, CDR2 YFSETQ. The CDR3 DNA follows: TGCGCCAGCAGCTTGGCCCGGGGGTCGGACTATGGCTACACCTTC. Protein: CASSLARGSDYGYTF.